This T cell receptor (beta chain) derives from a study of cytomegalovirus exposure and HLA in healthy donors (dated by TCRdb to about 2017). For the study in its entirety: In an earlier analysis of some 610 of the donors, 276 Gb of sequence data and 100 million or so unique TCR beta sequences from 150 million to 200 million T cells were reported. Rather than using new phenotypic data, the later analysis identified candidate immune exposures from TCR beta sequences and from how often those sequences occurred across donors. An earlier analysis of several hundred of the donors applied high-throughput TCR beta sequencing to assess whether each TCR beta V gene segment acted as functional or pseudogenic. A few DR-DQ haplotypes were treated as single units for association and clustering because of strong linkage in the cohort. All discovery cohort repertoires had been generated using a single sequencing platform. The study profiled the T cell repertoires of about 720 subjects by immunosequencing and related them to cytomegalovirus serostatus. To predict cytomegalovirus infection status, the study brought together high-throughput TCR immunosequencing, statistical association of individual TCRs with disease status, and machine learning. An early release that covered about 640 HLA-typed donors contained approximately 300 gigabases of sequencing data and 65 million to 100 million unique TCR sequences. A later genetic analysis used genome-wide SNP genotypes for about three fifths of the 666 donors, treating that subset as a discovery cohort. A later analysis re-examined previously published TCR beta repertoires from over 500 donors and added high-resolution HLA genotyping to investigate patterns of TCR occurrence. Typing coverage differed by locus: A, B, C, DRB1 and DQB1 were typed in about 620-630 donors, DQA1 in about 560, DPA1 in approximately 600, and DPB1 in approximately 450. Among the roughly 390 genotyped donors, around 79% belonged to the genetic ancestry cluster associated with self-reported Caucasian donors. Alongside the repertoire data, information on donor age, sex, ethnicity and CMV serostatus was compiled. The study aimed to test whether signatures of past pathogen exposure could be identified by cataloging public T cell receptors. Among roughly 370 genotyped donors of the cohort, an average of about 240,000 unique TCR beta nucleotide sequences were sequenced per donor, 15% to 20% of them non-productive. HLA typing included class I and class II loci at four-digit resolution. Along with the roughly 700-subject first cohort, a separate validation cohort of over 90 different subjects was used.

The cohort consisted of 600 to 700 healthy bone marrow donors. At the time of sampling, every cohort member was nominally healthy, though immune exposures that went unrecorded were likely present. The donor was CMV seronegative and belonged to the group of 352 seronegative cohort members. Each donor provided a peripheral blood sample, and peripheral blood mononuclear cells were used for TCR beta sequencing. The Qiagen DNeasy Blood Extraction Kit was used to extract genomic DNA from the blood cell samples. This clone showed up just a few times. Its antigen is not yet known. No base quality information exists; no much larger clone differs at one position. Results and caveats for the whole study, not just this receptor: When HLA alleles, especially DR and DQ, strongly co-occurred, attributing TCR associations to individual alleles was difficult. For the cohort, immune exposure information was limited to CMV serostatus. In a later analysis, most CMV-associated TCR beta chains were found to appear HLA-restricted, with HLA associations seemingly driven largely by CMV exposure. The authors suggested that the approach could potentially be extended to other disease states and immunological phenotypes. In a later analysis, the rate of TCR association differed among HLA loci, with DRB1 alleles having the most associated TCRs and HLA-C alleles having the fewest. While some public TCRs were present in many individuals, most TCR sequences turned up only very rarely across donors. In a later analysis, HLA-associated TCR beta chains showed more clonal expansion and lower generation probabilities than non-associated chains that were equally common. In a later analysis, about 17,000 TCR beta sequences were associated with specific HLA alleles at a false discovery rate of 0.05. Because counts were too low, roughly 17 rarely observed V segments, including chromosome 9 orphons, were left out of the earlier analysis of several hundred of the donors. This cohort had only TCR beta chains sequenced, and the lack of alpha or paired-chain data limited which features could be detected. A group of highly shared sequence variants was considered likely to be a technical artifact of the sequencing pipeline. The classifier was reported to diagnose cytomegalovirus status with high specificity and sensitivity in both the original cohort and the validation cohort. Linkage disequilibrium might explain the correlated functional status among segregating V segments, but an unknown experimental factor could not be excluded. In the study, 164 TCR beta chains were listed as associated with cytomegalovirus. In vitro tests confirmed that three of the cytomegalovirus-associated TCR beta chains recognize cytomegalovirus antigens. In a later genetic analysis, a missense DCLRE1C variant was associated with V-gene and J-gene trimming of TCR beta chains, and the association was replicated in an independent cohort. A further reported finding was that TCR beta sequences accurately predicted the HLA-A and HLA-B alleles for most subjects in the first cohort. Several of the top co-occurrence clusters appeared to be linked to parvovirus B19, influenza, CMV and Epstein-Barr virus, according to a later analysis. A later genetic analysis reported fewer N-insertions in productive TCRs among donors in an Asian-associated ancestry cluster than the roughly 690-donor mean. An earlier analysis of approximately 600 of the donors showed that most TCR beta V segments appeared in productive rearrangements either about 87% or about 30% of the time, which broadly matched IMGT annotations. The presence/absence analyses assumed that sequencing depth was roughly uniform across donors, and that assumption may not be true. Because HLA typing was unavailable for some donors at each locus, only the typed subset was used in association tests.

Library creation used the immunoSEQ multiplex PCR assay. For the multiplex PCR, a mixture combining 60 forward primers for TCR Vbeta segments and 13 reverse primers for TCR Jbeta segments was used. The CDR3 region of rearranged TCR beta genes was amplified from genomic DNA by a multiplex PCR assay. Amplified TCR beta libraries were sequenced as 87-base-pair reads on the Illumina HiSeq System. Per the original workflow: A later analysis tallied roughly 78 million unique TCR beta chains across the 660 or so repertoires, and approximately 11 million of those chains were shared by two or more donors. To remove PCR and sequencing errors, raw reads were error-corrected and collapsed into unique sequences using a nearest-neighbor algorithm that merged closely related sequences. V, D and J gene segments were assigned by aligning CDR3 sequences to IMGT reference sequences. For a sequence to be retained, at least a six-nucleotide match to both a V gene segment and a J gene segment was required. Rearrangements were classified as productive when the CDR3 lacked stop codons and remained in frame with V and J, and all other rearrangements were classified as non-productive. CDR3 was defined by IMGT convention, running from the second conserved V-encoded cysteine to the conserved J-encoded phenylalanine. The earlier analysis of some 600 of the donors excluded sequences that lacked an unambiguous match to a single V gene segment. An earlier analysis of fewer than 750 of the donors classified V segments as functional when productive rearrangements were above 56.7% and as segregating when the standard deviation between donors was above 5%. To diagnose cytomegalovirus status from the catalog of TCR beta chain sequences, a statistical classification framework was built. In a later analysis, V and J genes were assigned by comparing TCR nucleotide sequences against IMGT/GENE-DB human TR gene sequences. In a later analysis, CDR3 sequences and most-parsimonious VDJ recombination scenarios were assigned using the TCRdist pipeline. A later analysis defined each TCR beta chain by its CDR3 amino acid sequence plus V-gene family, and excluded reads lacking a unique V-gene family. To address suspected cross-contamination and a sequencing artifact, a later analysis removed 592 highly shared, low-generation-probability nucleotide sequences. In a later analysis, a clonal expansion index was calculated for each public chain from normalized within-repertoire ranks of inferred template counts. In a later analysis, generation probabilities were computed with a VDJ recombination model fitted to out-of-frame rearrangements, and the resulting probabilities were checked against IGoR. A later analysis scored TCR-TCR, TCR-HLA and TCR-CMV co-occurrence with hypergeometric tests, applying a repertoire-size bias correction to TCR pairs. In a later analysis, false discovery rates were estimated by permuting HLA or CMV assignments 20 times. In a later analysis, co-occurring TCRs were grouped using DBSCAN, and TCRdist sequence similarity was added for clustering within HLA-allele-positive subsets. Repertoires with fewer than 30,000 or more than 120,000 public chains were left out of co-occurrence clustering, as were four to six repertoires with anomalous nucleotide sharing. The immuneACCESS repertoire file appears here via TCRdb, limited to in-frame rearrangements. These files lack a portion of the clones; in checked studies, under half of the deficit traces to unresolved V genes, and the cause of the others is not known. The V and J calls and the clone size are those of that table, but D and trimming were determined from the DNA. The sample data list under 150,000 clones, and 65% to 85% of these were observed just once. The top ten clonotypes cover less than 3% of the sample.

The source of this sequence is a male donor in good health and CMV-seronegative. Sequenced sample: PBMCs.

The CDR3 protein is CASSQDSETETYEQYF. The sequenced DNA is TGCGCCAGCAGCCAAGATTCGGAGACAGAGACTTACGAGCAGTACTTC. The chain employs TRBV4-1 and TRBJ2-7; TRBD1 is possibly the D segment (5 matching bases). The CDR3 covers 16 residues, taking in both the cysteine and the phenylalanine. The retained sequence is limited to the CDR3, 48 bases, with the frame set at the first base. The CDR1 and CDR2 encoded by the germline V gene are MGHRA and YSYEKL. Between the V and J ends, shortened by 0 bases and 4 bases respectively, the junction contains 16 bases.